Here is one T cell receptor (beta chain) with its context. It lacks a known antigen. The sample holds no much larger clone one base away, and base qualities are not on file. This sample is part of a study of response to subunit inactivated influenza vaccine (dated by TCRdb to the late 2010s). Background on the whole study: To follow how T cells responded to a trivalent subunit inactivated influenza vaccine, the researchers relied on deep quantitative profiling of the T cell receptor repertoire.

Library method: RT-PCR. Sequencing took place on an Illumina HiSeq 2500. TCRdb cleaned the public reads at Q25 with fastp, built clones with MiXCR and kept in-frame beta chains. Rows are combined by CDR3 protein, so each entry shows the most common genes and DNA. The sample data list about 620,000 distinct CDR3 sequences, and over 9.5% of these were observed just once. The ten most abundant clones make up approximately 10% of the sample. What the authors observed across the whole study: According to the authors, only a limited number of new T cells may be recruited by each seasonal influenza vaccination.

The CDR3 numbers 17 residues from cysteine through phenylalanine. Only the CDR3 part of the read is kept: 51 bases, read in frame from the first base. The trim is 0 bases for V and 8 bases for J, with a gap of 19 bases between the germline ends. From a lookup of the germline V gene (reference sequence), CDR1 and CDR2 are LGHDT and YNNKEL. The V gene is TRBV3-1 and the J gene is TRBJ1-4; the D gene assignment is ambiguous. This clonotype was obtained from a man aged 45-65 years who received an inactivated influenza vaccine. Donor details come from another sample of the same person, matched by shared clones. Sample: PBMCs from blood, taken on the day of vaccination. The DNA reads as follows: TGTGCCAGCAGCCAAGATTATTTAGGCCCTCTTCTGGAAAAACTGTTTTTT. It is translated as CASSQDYLGPLLEKLFF.